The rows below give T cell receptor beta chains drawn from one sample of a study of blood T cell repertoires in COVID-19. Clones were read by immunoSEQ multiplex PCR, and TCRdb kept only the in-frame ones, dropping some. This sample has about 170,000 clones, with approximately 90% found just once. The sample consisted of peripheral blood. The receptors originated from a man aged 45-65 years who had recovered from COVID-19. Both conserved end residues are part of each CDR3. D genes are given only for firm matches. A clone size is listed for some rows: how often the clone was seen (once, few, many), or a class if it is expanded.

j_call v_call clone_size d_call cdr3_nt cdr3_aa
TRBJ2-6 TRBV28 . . TGTGCCAGCACCGGGGAAGCGCCCAGGAGCCCCTCTGGGGCCAACGTCCTGACTTTC CASTGEAPRSPSGANVLTF
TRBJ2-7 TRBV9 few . TGTGCCAGCAGCGTAGCTCCAGGGGCTTACTACGAGCAGTACTTC CASSVAPGAYYEQYF
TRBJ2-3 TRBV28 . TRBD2 TGTGCCAGCAGCTCCCCGCGGGGGGGAGATACGCAGTATTTT CASSSPRGGDTQYF
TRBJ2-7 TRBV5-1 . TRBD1 TGCGCCAGCAGCTTCCGGACAGGGGCCTACGAGCAGTACTTC CASSFRTGAYEQYF
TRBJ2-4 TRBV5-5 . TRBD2 TGTGCCAGCAGCTTGTTTGTCGGGGGAGGGGCCAAAAACATTCAGTACTTC CASSLFVGGGAKNIQYF
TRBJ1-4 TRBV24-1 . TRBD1 TGTGCCACCACCGACAGGGGGCTGAAGGTGAGGGAAAAACTGTTTTTT CATTDRGLKVREKLFF
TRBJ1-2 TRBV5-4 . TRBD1 TGTGCCAGCAGCTCGGGACAGGGAGACTATGGCTACACCTTC CASSSGQGDYGYTF
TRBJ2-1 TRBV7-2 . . TGTGCCAGCAGCCTTGACACGGTCAATGAGCAGTTCTTC CASSLDTVNEQFF
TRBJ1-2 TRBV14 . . TGTGCCAGCAGCCAAGGTCATCAGGGATTCTATGGCTACACCTTC CASSQGHQGFYGYTF
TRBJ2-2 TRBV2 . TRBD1 TGTGCCAGCAGACAGGGGAAAGCCGGGGAGCTGTTTTTT CASRQGKAGELFF
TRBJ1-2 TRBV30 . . TGTGCCTGGAGTGTAAGAGGGGGCTATGGCTACACCTTC CAWSVRGGYGYTF
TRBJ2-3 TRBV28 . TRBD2 TGTGCCAGCAGTTTGTGGAGCGGGGGGGCTGGTACGCAGTATTTT CASSLWSGGAGTQYF
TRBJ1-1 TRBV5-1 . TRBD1 TGCGCCAGCAGCTTGGCACCACCAGGGGGCGGGAAAGCTTTCTTT CASSLAPPGGGKAFF
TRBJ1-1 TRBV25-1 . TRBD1 TGTGCCAGCAGCCCAGACAGGGGCTGGACTGAAGCTTTCTTT CASSPDRGWTEAFF
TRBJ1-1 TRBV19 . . TGTGCCAGTAGTACCCGGAATGCACGACTAAAAGACACTGAAGCTTTCTTT CASSTRNARLKDTEAFF
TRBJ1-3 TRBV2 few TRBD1 TGTGCCAGCAGTGTGGACAGGGGGCTTGGAAACACCATATATTTT CASSVDRGLGNTIYF
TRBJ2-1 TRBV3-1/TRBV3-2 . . TGTGCCAGCAGCCAAGAAAGCTCTGCAACCAATGAGCAGTTCTTC CASSQESSATNEQFF
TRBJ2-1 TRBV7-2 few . TGTGCCAGCAGCTTAAGAGCGGCCAATGAGCAGTTCTTC CASSLRAANEQFF
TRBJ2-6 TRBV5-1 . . TGCGCCAGCAGCTTGGACAGATTCAACGTCCTGACTTTC CASSLDRFNVLTF
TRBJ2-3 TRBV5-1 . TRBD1 TGCGCCAGCGAACAGGGGGTAAGGACAGGAACGCAGTATTTT CASEQGVRTGTQYF
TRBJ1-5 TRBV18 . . TGTGCCAGCTCCCCCACGGGGGGGGCCGGCAATCAGCCCCAGCATTTT CASSPTGGAGNQPQHF
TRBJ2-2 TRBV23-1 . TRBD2 TGCGCCAGCAGTCAATCCCCCCTAGCGGGTTATACCGGGGAGCTGTTTTTT CASSQSPLAGYTGELFF
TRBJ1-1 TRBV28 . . TGTGCCGGCCAGGGAGGTACTGAAGCTTTCTTT CAGQGGTEAFF
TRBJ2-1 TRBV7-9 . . TGTGCCAGCAGTTTACTCAATGAGCAGTTCTTC CASSLLNEQFF
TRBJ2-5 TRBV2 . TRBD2 TGTGCCAGCAGTGAGGGGACTAGCGGGAGGAGACAAGAGACCCAGTACTTC CASSEGTSGRRQETQYF
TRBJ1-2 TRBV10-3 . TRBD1 TGTGCCATCAGTGGGGACAGGGTTGGCTACACCTTC CAISGDRVGYTF
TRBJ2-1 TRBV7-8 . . TGTGCCAGCAGCTTAGGGTGGGGGGTGGACAATGAGCAGTTCTTC CASSLGWGVDNEQFF
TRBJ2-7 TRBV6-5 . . TGTGCCAGCGGACTCGGCGGTCCCTACGAGCAGTACTTC CASGLGGPYEQYF
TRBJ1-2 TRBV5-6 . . TGTGCCAGCAGCTTGTCCCTGGGGGCCGCGGAAAGTTTATATGGCTACACCTTC CASSLSLGAAESLYGYTF
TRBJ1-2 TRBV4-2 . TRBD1 TGTGCCAGCAGCCAAGATCCTTCAGGGGGCTATGGCTACACCTTC CASSQDPSGGYGYTF
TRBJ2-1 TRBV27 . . TGTGCCAGCAGTATAAGAGACTTCGATGAGCAGTTCTTC CASSIRDFDEQFF
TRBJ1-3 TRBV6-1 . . TGTGCCAGCAGTGAAGCGCTTCCGGGGAGGATTGGAAACACCATATATTTT CASSEALPGRIGNTIYF
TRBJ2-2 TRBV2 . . TGTGCCAGCAGGGGGAGGCAGAACACCGGGGAGCTGTTTTTT CASRGRQNTGELFF
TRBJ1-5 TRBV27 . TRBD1 TGTGCCAGCAGCTTTGGGACAGGTAGCAATCAGCCCCAGCATTTT CASSFGTGSNQPQHF
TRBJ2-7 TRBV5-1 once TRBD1 TGCGCCAGCAGCGATGAGCTGGGGACAGGGAACCACGAGCAGTACTTC CASSDELGTGNHEQYF
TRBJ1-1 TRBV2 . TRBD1 TGTGCCAGCACCTGGACAGGAGTCACTGAAGCTTTCTTT CASTWTGVTEAFF
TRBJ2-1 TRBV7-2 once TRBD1 TGTGCCAGCAGTCTTGGGACAGGGTCCCACAATGAGCAGTTCTTC CASSLGTGSHNEQFF
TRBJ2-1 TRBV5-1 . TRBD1 TGCGCCAGCAGCCCCCCGGGACAGTACAATGAGCAGTTCTTC CASSPPGQYNEQFF
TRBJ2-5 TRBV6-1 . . TGTGCCAGCAGTGAAGGGACAGCCGGAGGGACCCAGTACTTC CASSEGTAGGTQYF
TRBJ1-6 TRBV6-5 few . TGTGCCAGCAAGAGAACAGGAAGATCACCCCTCCACTTT CASKRTGRSPLHF
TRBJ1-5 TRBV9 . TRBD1 TGTGCCAGCAGCCCATCCGGGACAGGGGTTCAGCCCCAGCATTTT CASSPSGTGVQPQHF
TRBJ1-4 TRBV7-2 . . TGTGCCAGCAGCTTTAACAGGGCAATATATGCAACTAATGAAAAACTGTTTTTT CASSFNRAIYATNEKLFF
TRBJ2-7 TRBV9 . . TGTGCCAGCAGCGCCGGACAGTACTACGAGCAGTACTTC CASSAGQYYEQYF
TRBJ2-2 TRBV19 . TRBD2 TGTGCCAGTAGTACCTCTAGCGGGGGGACCGGGGAGCTGTTTTTT CASSTSSGGTGELFF